The clone carrying this T cell receptor (beta chain) was seen many times. Scientists amplified the TCR beta CDR3 regions from RNA transcripts. HTBI-primed first-round RT-PCR preceded second-round multiplex PCR. TCRdb reprocessed the multiplex PCR reads with MiXCR, giving one entry per CDR3 protein. This sample has some 350,000 distinct CDR3 sequences, with about 18% found just once. This CDR3 spans 14 amino acids. V gave up 6 bases and J gave up 4 bases, with 12 bases separating them. This record belongs to a study of Graves' ophthalmopathy and Graves' hyperthyroidism. The sequence derives from an adult woman with stable Graves' hyperthyroidism. Sequenced: peripheral blood. The chain employs TRBV12-3 or TRBV12-4 and TRBJ2-2; the D gene is possibly TRBD1 (5 bases). The CDR3 DNA reads as TGTGCCAGCAGATCCCTCCAGGGCACCGGGGAGCTGTTTTTT. Amino acids: CASRSLQGTGELFF.